The rows below give T cell receptor beta chains drawn from one sample of a study of blood T cell repertoires in COVID-19. The method was immunoSEQ multiplex PCR; TCRdb's version includes in-frame clones alone and lacks a portion of them. In the table there are some 370,000 clones, around 91% of which are singletons. The sequenced sample was peripheral blood. These receptors were collected from a man between 18 and 29 years old with active or convalescent COVID-19. Each CDR3 is given with its conserved first and last residue. D genes are given only for firm matches. Size is omitted from some rows. Given values are once, few, many or a class for expanded clones.

D,V,size,J,DNA,CDR3
TRBD1,TRBV29-1,NA,TRBJ1-3,TGCAGCGTTGAAGATTTAGGACAGGAAAACTCTGGAAACACCATATATTTT,CSVEDLGQENSGNTIYF
TRBD2,TRBV2,NA,TRBJ2-3,TGTGCCAGCAGTGGAGGGACTAGCGGAGGCACAGATACGCAGTATTTT,CASSGGTSGGTDTQYF
NA,TRBV6-1,NA,TRBJ1-2,TGTGCCAGCAGTGATGAAGGGGCCCCTTACTATGGCTACACCTTC,CASSDEGAPYYGYTF
NA,TRBV6-5,NA,TRBJ2-3,TGTGCCAGCAGTTATTCGGCTGACTATACGCAGTATTTT,CASSYSADYTQYF
TRBD2,TRBV5-3,NA,TRBJ2-1,TGTGCCAGAAGCTCCATTCCGGGACTAGCAAACAATGAGCAGTTCTTC,CARSSIPGLANNEQFF
TRBD2,TRBV3-1/TRBV3-2,NA,TRBJ2-3,TGTGCCAGCAGCCAAGATGGTAGCGGGGGGGCCATAGATACGCAGTATTTT,CASSQDGSGGAIDTQYF
NA,TRBV7-2,NA,TRBJ2-1,TGTGCCAGCAGCTTTCAGGGTTGGGATTACAATGAGCAGTTCTTC,CASSFQGWDYNEQFF
NA,TRBV7-3,few,TRBJ1-2,TGTGCCAGCAGCCCCACGACAGCAAGCTATGGCTACACCTTC,CASSPTTASYGYTF
TRBD1,TRBV28,once,TRBJ1-1,TGTGCCAGCAGTCCCGGCGGGACAGGGGGTATTGAAGCTTTCTTT,CASSPGGTGGIEAFF
TRBD1,TRBV18,NA,TRBJ2-7,TGTGCCAGCTCACCACAGGGACAGGGGTCCTACGAGCAGTACTTC,CASSPQGQGSYEQYF